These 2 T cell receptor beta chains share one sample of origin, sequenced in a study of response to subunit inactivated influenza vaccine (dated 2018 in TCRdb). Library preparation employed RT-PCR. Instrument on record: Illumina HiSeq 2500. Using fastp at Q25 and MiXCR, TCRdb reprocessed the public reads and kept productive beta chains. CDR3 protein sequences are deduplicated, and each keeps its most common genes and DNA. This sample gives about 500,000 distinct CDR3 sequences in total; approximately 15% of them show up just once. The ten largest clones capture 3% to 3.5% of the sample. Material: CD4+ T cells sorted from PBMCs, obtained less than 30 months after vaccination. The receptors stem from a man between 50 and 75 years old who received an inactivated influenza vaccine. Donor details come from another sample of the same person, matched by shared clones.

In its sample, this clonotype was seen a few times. Here the CDR3 reads CASSSGGGGYTF. The CDR3, as DNA: TGTGCCAGCAGCTCGGGAGGGGGCGGCTACACCTTC. The rearrangement links TRBV12-3 or TRBV12-4 to TRBJ1-2; TRBD1 agrees at 7 bases. Trimming cost V 6 bases and J 8 bases; bases outside gene matches: 6. The CDR3 has 12 residues.

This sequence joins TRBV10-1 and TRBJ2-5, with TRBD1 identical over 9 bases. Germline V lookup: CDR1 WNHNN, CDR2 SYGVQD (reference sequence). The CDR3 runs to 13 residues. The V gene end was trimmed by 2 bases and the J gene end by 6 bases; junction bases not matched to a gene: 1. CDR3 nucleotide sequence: TGCGCCAGCAGTGAGGGACAGGGGAAGACCCAGTACTTC. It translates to CASSEGQGKTQYF.